Sequencing of this T cell receptor beta chain was carried out in a study of T cells after yellow fever vaccination. Study outcomes and limitations: Day 0 sorted memory subsets lacked detectable levels of almost all vaccine-responding clonotypes.

This clonotype appeared many times. For TCR, cDNA came from 5'RACE template switching, which added a universal primer site and UMIs. TCRdb analysed the 5' RACE reads with MiXCR anew, one entry per CDR3 protein. Of about 32,000 distinct CDR3 sequences in the sample, 8% to 11% were seen once. This material consisted of PBMCs, either bulk or a sorted T-cell subset (CD4+, CD8+, memory, or dextramer-sorted; not recorded which), taken roughly 14 days after the first yellow fever vaccination. This TCR was sampled from a man aged 18 to 29 who received the YFV17D yellow fever vaccine.

The CDR3 spells CASSFRLAGDRTDTQYF. Written as DNA, the CDR3 is TGTGCCAGCAGCTTCCGCCTAGCGGGGGACCGCACAGATACGCAGTATTTT. The chain employs TRBV7-2 and TRBJ2-3; 10 bases line up with TRBD2. Germline V gives CDR1 SGHTA, CDR2 FQGNSA. The CDR3 length is 17 residues. With V trimmed by 3 bases and J by 1 base, 7 bases remained unmatched.